This TCR beta chain appears in the sequencing data of a study of blood T cell repertoires in COVID-19 (TCRdb year 2020). Describing the broader study: Collaborator samples came from the United States, Italy and Spain and covered acute and convalescent phases of COVID-19. Sample metadata almost always included a de-identified subject ID, COVID-19 status, age in years and sex. Deeply sampled blood TCRbeta repertoires from subjects exposed to, actively infected with, or recovered from COVID-19 were included in the dataset. The samples were drawn from the first 160 participants of the ongoing ImmuneRACE study and from more than 1,000 subjects provided by 6 global collaborators. The material from the prospective study consisted of cDNA or gDNA derived from T cells, B-cell-depleted T cells, or PBMCs. The repertoires were released in a freely available public database intended as a resource for research on the immune response to SARS-CoV-2. HLA class I and class II types, where available, came from metadata supplied by the sample provider rather than from assay-based typing. General findings and caveats noted by the study authors: How much clinical and demographic metadata was included differed by source and by participant, and the metadata was provided uncurated.

Relative to germline, V is 2 bases shorter and J is 8 bases shorter, with 11 bases between their ends. The CDR3, cysteine through phenylalanine, is 14 amino acids long. The read is trimmed to its CDR3 DNA, 42 bases read in frame from base 1. Per the germline V gene, SGHDT is the CDR1 and YYEEEE is the CDR2. The immunoSEQ Assay, a bias-controlled multiplex PCR, was used to amplify TCRbeta CDR3 regions from genomic DNA. Turning to the authors' computational methods: Nucleated cell counts per sample were estimated from amplification of reference gene primers within the assay. To quantify the absolute abundance of each unique TCRbeta CDR3 rearrangement, sequence reads were collapsed and filtered. Productive Simpson clonality was computed per sample as the square root of Simpson's diversity index over productive rearrangements. In TCRdb, the immuneACCESS table is reduced to in-frame sequences with V and J assigned. These tables do not hold every clone; where another copy was compared, an unresolved V gene accounts for under half, and the others remain unexplained. V, J and clone size derive from that table, while D and trimming were established from the DNA sequence. The sample contains nearly 45,000 clones, about 88% of them found a single time. The top ten hold around two fifths of the sample.

In the case of this clone: This receptor's antigen is unknown. It has no much larger one-base neighbor in the sample; base qualities were not kept.

Whole blood was collected in K2EDTA tubes by collaborating institutions according to the institutions' own protocols. For TCRbeta analysis, collaborators shipped samples as frozen whole blood, isolated PBMCs, or DNA extracted from either of those sample types. The V and J segments used are TRBV5-6 and TRBJ1-6; TRBD1 could be the D gene, as 6 bases match. The sample consisted of peripheral blood. This receptor was taken from a human donor in a cohort sampled during active COVID-19. The nucleotide sequence is TGTGCCAGCAGCTTCTTCGGGGGGCATTCACCCCTCCACTTT. The encoded protein is CASSFFGGHSPLHF.